This T cell receptor (beta chain) was captured in a study of blood T cell repertoires in COVID-19. The protocol was immunoSEQ multiplex PCR, while the TCRdb copy is restricted to in-frame clones and leaves out a portion. This table has 250,000 to 350,000 clones, about 90% appearing once. The sequenced material came from PBMCs or T cells enriched from blood (not recorded which). The sequence derives from a woman between 18 and 29 years old with acute COVID-19.

Here the CDR3 DNA reads TGTGCCAGCAGCCAAGTGAGACAGTACACTGAAGCTTTCTTT. Its translation is CASSQVRQYTEAFF. J is TRBJ1-1 and V is TRBV14, with D perhaps matching TRBD1 (5 bases). V was shortened by 1 base and J by 3 bases, with 9 bases between the two germline ends. CDR1 is SGHDN and CDR2 is FVKESK in the germline V gene. The CDR3 loop spans 14 amino acids.